Listed here are 24 T cell receptor beta chains from one sample, sequenced in a study of cytomegalovirus exposure and HLA in healthy donors. Sequencing was performed with immunoSEQ multiplex PCR; in TCRdb, only in-frame clones are kept and a portion is missing. The sample lists some 140,000 clones; 70% to 90% were seen once. The sequenced sample consisted of PBMCs. Receptor source: a human donor in good health.

This rearrangement joins TRBV2 to TRBJ2-1; D call uncertain. CDR1 is SNHLY, CDR2 FYNNEI, per germline. This CDR3 contains 14 residues. V gave up 3 bases and J gave up 0 bases, with 6 bases separating them. CDR3 sequence reads: CASSDGSSYNEQFF. The CDR3 coding sequence is TGTGCCAGCAGTGATGGCAGCTCCTACAATGAGCAGTTCTTC.

The chain employs TRBV6-5 and TRBJ2-2, with D unclear. The CDR3 loop spans 16 amino acids. Germline V gene sequence: CDR1 MNHEY, CDR2 SVGAGI. V gave up 0 bases and J gave up 0 bases, with 8 bases separating them. Written as DNA, the CDR3 is TGTGCCAGCAGTTACTCATACAGAGCGAACACCGGGGAGCTGTTTTTT. Translation gives CASSYSYRANTGELFF.

The chain combines TRBV6-5 with TRBJ2-7, with TRBD1 matching 10 bases. The germline V gene encodes CDR1 MNHEY and CDR2 SVGAGI. This CDR3 comprises 15 residues. V was pared by 4 bases and J by 6 bases, with 9 bases of the junction left unmatched. In DNA form, the CDR3 reads TGTGCCAGCAGTTTTGGGGGACAGGGGCGACGCGAGCAGTACTTC. Amino acid sequence: CASSFGGQGRREQYF.

The chain uses TRBV15 and TRBJ2-5; D unclear. The germline CDR1 and CDR2 sequences are LNHNV and YYDKDF (reference sequence). Trimming shortened V by 4 bases and J by 5 bases, and 5 bases separated the two germline ends. There are 11 residues in the CDR3. CDR3 nucleotide sequence: TGTGCCACCAGCAACGGGGAGACCCAGTACTTC. Encoded protein: CATSNGETQYF.

This chain connects TRBV14 to TRBJ1-2; D ambiguous. The V and J ends lost 2 bases and 8 bases respectively, with 18 bases between them. Per the germline V gene, CDR1 is SGHDN and CDR2 is FVKESK. The CDR3 extends over 15 amino acids. The CDR3 DNA sequence: TGTGCCAGCAGCCAAAGTTTTTACGCGTCGTGGGGCTACACCTTC. Translated, it gives CASSQSFYASWGYTF.

V is TRBV5-1 and J is TRBJ1-2, with a weak D call TRBD1 (5 bases). CDR1 SGHRS and CDR2 YFSETQ come from the germline V gene. The V and J ends lost 4 bases and 8 bases respectively, with 15 bases between them. CDR3 length: 13 amino acids. This CDR3 reads CASSMAGVGGYTF. DNA for the CDR3: TGCGCCAGCAGCATGGCGGGGGTAGGAGGCTACACCTTC.

This chain connects TRBV7-9 to TRBJ2-4; 11 positions match TRBD2. Germline trimming cut 6 bases from V and 2 bases from J; bases unmatched to any gene: 6. Per the germline V gene, CDR1 is SEHNR and CDR2 is FQNEAQ (reference sequence). The CDR3 contains 16 residues. Written as DNA, the CDR3 is TGTGCCAGCAGTCAGACTAGCGGGAAGTCCAAAAACATTCAGTACTTC. It translates to CASSQTSGKSKNIQYF.

The V call is TRBV13, the J call TRBJ2-2, with D perhaps matching TRBD2 (5 bases). Deletions cut 6 bases from V and 11 bases from J, with 10 bases between. Germline-derived CDR1 and CDR2 are PRHDT and FYEKMQ (reference sequence). The CDR3 extends over 11 amino acids. CDR3 region: CASSETGELFF. CDR3 sequence (DNA): TGTGCCAGCAGTGAAACGGGAGAGCTGTTTTTT.

The V call is TRBV2, the J call TRBJ1-1; the D is unclear. CDR3 length: 11 residues. CDR1 is SNHLY, CDR2 FYNNEI, per germline. V was cut by 6 bases and J by 6 bases, with 8 bases left in between. The CDR3 loop reads CASSRGSEAFF. Here the CDR3 DNA reads TGTGCCAGCAGCCGGGGATCTGAAGCTTTCTTT. Variable domain in full (rest from reference TRBV2 and TRBJ1-1): EPEVTQTPSHQVTQMGQEVILRCVPISNHLYFYWYRQILGQKVEFLVSFYNNEISEKSEIFDDQFSVERPDGSNFTLKIRSTKLEDSAMYFCASSRGSEAFFGQGTRLTVV.

V is TRBV16 and J is TRBJ2-7, with TRBD1 matching over 7 bases. V lost 1 base, J lost 0 bases, and 6 bases stayed unmatched. Per germline, CDR1 KGHSY and CDR2 FQNENV. This CDR3 is 16 amino acids long. The CDR3, as DNA: TGTGCCAGCAGCCAATTCCGACGGGACAGCTCCTACGAGCAGTACTTC. Protein product: CASSQFRRDSSYEQYF.

This sequence joins TRBV28 and TRBJ1-1; D perhaps matches TRBD1 (6 bases). CDR3 size: 15 residues. Germline V gives CDR1 MDHEN, CDR2 SYDVKM. V shed 3 bases and J shed 1 base, with 12 bases lying between them. DNA of the CDR3: TGTGCCAGCAGTTTCGGGGAGACAGGGAACACTGAAGCTTTCTTT. It codes for CASSFGETGNTEAFF.

The CDR3 bases are TGCAGCGTTAGTCGCGGGAAGGGGACCCAGTACTTC. As protein: CSVSRGKGTQYF. The genes are TRBV29-1 and TRBJ2-5; D is perhaps TRBD2 (6 bases). Germline V lookup: CDR1 SQVTM, CDR2 ANQGSEA. V gave up 5 bases and J gave up 7 bases, with 14 bases separating them. This CDR3 spans 12 amino acids.

The CDR3 DNA follows: TGTGCCAGCAGCGTGAGCGGGGGGGAGACAGATACGCAGTATTTT. It specifies CASSVSGGETDTQYF. The gene calls are TRBV9 and TRBJ2-3; 10 bases line up with TRBD2. With 2 bases clipped from V and 3 bases from J, the junction kept 3 bases outside the gene matches. CDR1 is SGDLS and CDR2 is YYNGEE in the germline V gene. The CDR3 contains 15 residues.

This clone was counted only a few times. The CDR3 protein is CASSEGGDGSEKLFF. The CDR3 nucleotides read TGTGCCAGCAGTGAAGGGGGGGACGGATCCGAAAAACTGTTTTTT. V gene TRBV2 combines with J gene TRBJ1-4, with D tentatively TRBD1 (5 bases). The CDR3 is 15 residues long. From germline, CDR1 is SNHLY and CDR2 FYNNEI. The V end was cut by 1 base, the J end by 8 bases, with 14 bases between.

V gene TRBV5-6 combines with J gene TRBJ2-1; TRBD2 might be the D (6 bases). V dropped 4 bases and J dropped 5 bases, with 16 bases sitting between them. This CDR3 contains 15 residues. CDR1 SGHDT and CDR2 YYEEEE come from the germline V gene. This CDR3 reads CASSTGVQANNEQFF. For the CDR3, the DNA is TGTGCCAGCAGCACGGGAGTACAGGCTAACAATGAGCAGTTCTTC.

The chain joins TRBV6-5 to TRBJ2-7, with 12 bases identical to TRBD2. The junction had 1 base not matched to a gene; V was cut back by 0 bases and J by 4 bases. Germline-derived CDR1 and CDR2 are MNHEY and SVGAGI. The CDR3 totals 15 residues. CDR3 region: CASSYSGLAGYEQYF. In DNA, the CDR3 is TGTGCCAGCAGTTACTCCGGACTAGCGGGATACGAGCAGTACTTC.

V gene TRBV27 combines with J gene TRBJ1-1, with a weak D call TRBD1 (6 bases). This CDR3 region has 15 residues. V gave up 5 bases and J gave up 9 bases, with 22 bases separating them. CDR1 and CDR2 (germline): MNHEY, SMNVEV (reference sequence). The chain's CDR3 is CASSKEQGRGKKAFF. CDR3 sequence (DNA): TGTGCCAGCAGTAAAGAACAGGGACGAGGGAAGAAAGCTTTCTTT.

Written as DNA, the CDR3 is TGTGCCAGCAGATTTGCCGGGACAGCTTTGGGGGAGCCCGGGGAGCTGTTTTTT. This translates into CASRFAGTALGEPGELFF. J is TRBJ2-2 and V is TRBV28; 7 nucleotides match TRBD1. Germline CDR1 is MDHEN and CDR2 is SYDVKM. Trimming removed 6 bases from V and 6 bases from J; junction bases left unmatched: 19. The CDR3 covers 18 residues.

The chain carries TRBV7-2 and TRBJ1-5, with unresolved D. V was trimmed by 5 bases and J by 4 bases, leaving 9 bases between them. Germline lookup yields CDR1 SGHTA and CDR2 FQGNSA. CDR3 length: 13 residues. The CDR3 loop is CASSVYRNQPQHF. In nucleotides, the CDR3 is TGTGCCAGCAGCGTATACCGGAATCAGCCCCAGCATTTT.

This chain links TRBV6-5 with TRBJ2-7, with D hard to call. The V gene lost 2 bases and the J gene lost 3 bases, with 17 bases spanning the gap. Per germline, CDR1 MNHEY and CDR2 SVGAGI. The CDR3 length is 16 residues. The CDR3 loop reads CASSYTPFGEIYEQYF. CDR3 nucleotide sequence: TGTGCCAGCAGTTACACCCCTTTCGGAGAGATCTACGAGCAGTACTTC.

The CDR3 DNA reads as TGTGCCAGCAGGAGTAAGCCGGGACTAAGCGGAGATACGCAGTATTTT. Protein sequence: CASRSKPGLSGDTQYF. The chain employs TRBV27 and TRBJ2-3; TRBD2 matches 7 bases. With V trimmed by 6 bases and J by 5 bases, 14 bases remained unmatched. CDR3 length equals 16 residues. CDR1 is MNHEY, CDR2 SMNVEV, per germline (reference sequence).

The V call is TRBV28, the J call TRBJ2-1; 13 nucleotides line up with TRBD2. Trimming cost V 8 bases and J 10 bases; bases outside gene matches: 17. This CDR3 spans 17 amino acids. From germline, CDR1 is MDHEN and CDR2 SYDVKM. This CDR3 is CASASPKSLAGGGEQFF. The CDR3 DNA sequence: TGTGCCAGCGCCTCACCGAAATCACTAGCGGGAGGGGGGGAGCAGTTCTTC.

The J gene is TRBJ2-2, the V gene TRBV2; D might be TRBD2 (6 bases). This CDR3 region has 12 residues. The germline V gene has CDR1 SNHLY and CDR2 FYNNEI. V lost 7 bases and J 4 bases, leaving 7 bases between the germline ends. CDR3 in DNA: TGTGCCAGCACCGGGGGCACCGGGGAGCTGTTTTTT. Encoded protein: CASTGGTGELFF.

The sample holds a few counts of this clone. The CDR3 coding sequence is TGCGCCAGCAGTGAGAAGGGAGGTCAGCCCCAGCATTTT. Residues: CASSEKGGQPQHF. The rearrangement joins TRBV10-2 to TRBJ1-5; D call uncertain. Germline V gives CDR1 WSHSY, CDR2 SAAADI. V dropped 2 bases and J dropped 6 bases, with 8 bases sitting between them. The CDR3 extends over 13 amino acids.